The 16 T cell receptor beta chains below all came from one sample that was sequenced in a study of human T cells and chemical hapten exposure. Treatment in this sample: therapeutic diphenylcyclopropenone sensitization with weekly scalp DPC. Library construction involved attaching unique molecular identifiers to individual cDNA molecules, which allowed quantitative, reproducible TCR counting. TCRdb re-derived calls from the reads in MiXCR, one entry per CDR3 protein. The sample includes fewer than 5,500 distinct CDR3 sequences, around half of them seen just once. Sequencing was performed on whole blood, taken before DPC sensitization or 2, 6, or about 24 weeks after (not recorded which). The receptor source for this set is an adult with alopecia areata. Some clones in this sample may be carry-over from other donors' samples. This table probably holds off-target reads from a library built for another chain.

V and J are TRBV18 and TRBJ2-1; TRBD2 might be the D (6 bases). V dropped 2 bases and J dropped 3 bases, with 8 bases sitting between them. The CDR3 consists of 14 residues. CDR1 KGHSH and CDR2 LQKENI come from the germline V gene. DNA for the CDR3: TGTGCCAGCTCACCAAACGGGGGCTACAATGAGCAGTTCTTC. It yields the protein CASSPNGGYNEQFF.

This clonotype was seen a handful of times. This chain connects TRBV20-1 to TRBJ2-7; D may be TRBD1 or TRBD2 (5 bases each). This CDR3 region has 12 residues. V lost 0 bases, J lost 9 bases, and 12 bases lay in between. Looked up from germline, CDR1 is DFQATT and CDR2 is SNEGSKA (reference sequence). The CDR3 nucleotides read TGCAGTGCTAGAGAAGGGACGTCCTTGCAGTACTTC. Protein product: CSAREGTSLQYF.

The CDR3 protein is CASSPRGYNEQFF. DNA of the CDR3: TGTGCCAGCAGTCCCCGAGGGTACAATGAGCAGTTCTTC. This sequence joins TRBV6-4 and TRBJ2-1, with D possibly being TRBD2 (5 bases). The CDR3 contains 13 residues. Germline V gives CDR1 MRHNA, CDR2 SNTAGT. Trimming left V 5 bases short and J 4 bases short, with 9 bases between.

This clonotype appeared a few times. The rearrangement uses TRBV10-3 and TRBJ2-7; TRBD2 matches at 14 bases. V dropped 6 bases and J dropped 0; count of bases not matched to a gene: 1. The CDR3 extends over 15 amino acids. CDR1 and CDR2 from the germline V gene are ENHRY and SYGVKD. This CDR3 is CAISGTSGSSYEQYF. For the CDR3, the DNA is TGTGCCATCAGCGGGACTAGCGGGAGCTCCTACGAGCAGTACTTC.

The V and J genes are TRBV11-2 and TRBJ2-3, with TRBD2 as a possible D gene (6 bases). Trimming took off 2 bases at V and 5 bases at J, with 17 bases between the two ends. Germline loops: CDR1 SGHAT, CDR2 FQNNGV. The CDR3 runs to 16 residues. The CDR3 is CASSLSSGSEVDTQYF. In DNA, the CDR3 is TGTGCCAGCAGCTTATCGAGCGGGTCAGAGGTAGATACGCAGTATTTT.

The chain couples TRBV6-5 to TRBJ1-5; no reliable D call. Trimming took off 0 bases at V and 0 bases at J, with 6 bases between the two ends. The CDR3 is made up of 15 amino acids. Looked up from germline, CDR1 is MNHEY and CDR2 is SVGAGI. The CDR3 loop reads CASSYSSSSNQPQHF. The CDR3 DNA is TGTGCCAGCAGTTACTCGAGCAGTAGCAATCAGCCCCAGCATTTT.

The chain uses TRBV6-2 or TRBV6-3 and TRBJ1-2; D gene unclear. The V gene's germline CDR1 is MNHEY and CDR2 SVGEGT. V was pared by 0 bases and J by 4 bases, with 15 bases between. The length of the CDR3 is 16 residues. The CDR3 DNA reads TGTGCCAGCAGTTACTCTTGGGCGAAGACCTCCTATGGCTACACCTTC. The encoded protein is CASSYSWAKTSYGYTF.

V and J are TRBV28 and TRBJ2-7; tentative D call: TRBD1 (5 bases). Germline values: CDR1 MDHEN, CDR2 SYDVKM. The germline V and J ends were trimmed by 2 bases and 1 base, with 9 bases remaining between them. The CDR3 runs to 14 residues. The chain's CDR3 is CASSLAGNSYEQYF. The CDR3, as DNA: TGTGCCAGCAGTTTAGCAGGGAATTCCTACGAGCAGTACTTC.

This clonotype showed up just a few times. This sequence joins TRBV5-1 and TRBJ2-3; D gene uncertain. Germline V gene data show CDR1 as SGHRS and CDR2 as YFSETQ. V lost 3 bases, J lost 6 bases, and 17 bases lay in between. CDR3 length: 15 residues. CDR3 DNA sequence: TGCGCCAGCAGCTCGTCTAACGGGCTCGACGATACGCAGTATTTT. Its translation is CASSSSNGLDDTQYF.

The gene calls are TRBV14 and TRBJ2-2; D is unclear. The CDR3 length is 12 residues. Germline V gene sequence: CDR1 SGHDN, CDR2 FVKESK. Between the trimmed V and J ends, which lost 0 bases and 6 bases, there was a span of 2 bases. CDR3 loop: CASSQEAGELFF. CDR3 nucleotide sequence: TGTGCCAGCAGCCAAGAAGCCGGGGAGCTGTTTTTT.

The V and J genes are TRBV4-1 and TRBJ2-5; TRBD2 matches 11 bases. This CDR3 region has 18 residues. The V and J ends lost 4 bases and 0 bases, in that order; junction bases with no gene match: 10. CDR1 is MGHRA, CDR2 YSYEKL, per germline. DNA for the CDR3: TGCGCCAGCAGCCTCGCCGCCACTAGCGGGGGATACCAAGAGACCCAGTACTTC. This sequence encodes CASSLAATSGGYQETQYF.

V gene TRBV18 combines with J gene TRBJ2-7, with TRBD1 identical over 10 bases. The length of the CDR3 is 15 residues. Trimming took 4 bases from V and 6 from J; bases not matched to a gene: 9. Germline loops: CDR1 KGHSH, CDR2 LQKENI. The CDR3 bases are TGTGCCAGCTCACGCCCCTCCGGGACAGGGGTCGAGCAGTACTTC. It encodes CASSRPSGTGVEQYF.

CDR3 in DNA: TGTGCCAGCAGTCTTGGCGGGAAGGAGACCCAGTACTTC. It codes for CASSLGGKETQYF. The chain couples TRBV6-2 or TRBV6-3 to TRBJ2-5; perhaps TRBD2 as D (6 bases). The CDR3 runs to 13 residues. Per germline, CDR1 MNHEY and CDR2 SVGEGT. V was shortened by 5 bases and J by 5 bases, with 12 bases between the two germline ends.

This chain joins TRBV5-1 and TRBJ1-5; D not certain. V lost 0 bases and J 3 bases, leaving 4 bases between the germline ends. Germline V CDR1 and CDR2: SGHRS, YFSETQ. CDR3 length: 13 residues. The CDR3 loop is CASSLANNQPQHF. The CDR3 region has the DNA TGCGCCAGCAGCTTGGCAAACAATCAGCCCCAGCATTTT.

V usage is TRBV29-1 and J usage is TRBJ2-5, with TRBD1 matching over 9 bases. Germline assignment: CDR1 SQVTM and CDR2 ANQGSEA. The CDR3 runs to 14 residues. With V trimmed by 6 bases and J by 4 bases, 9 bases remained unmatched. In DNA, the CDR3 is TGCAGCGTCGGAAACAGGGGGCGCCTAGAGACCCAGTACTTC. Protein: CSVGNRGRLETQYF.

The rearrangement joins TRBV28 to TRBJ2-3; 9 positions match TRBD2. This CDR3 region has 18 residues. The trim removed 5 bases at V and 2 bases at J, leaving 14 bases unmatched. The germline CDR1 and CDR2 sequences are MDHEN and SYDVKM. The CDR3 reads CASSPPGLALPYTDTQYF. CDR3 nucleotide sequence: TGTGCCAGCAGTCCTCCGGGACTAGCCCTCCCTTACACAGATACGCAGTATTTT.